The 10 T cell receptor beta chains below were found in one sample sequenced in a study of T cells in Graves' hyperthyroidism and ophthalmopathy. Researchers took RNA transcripts and amplified the TCR beta CDR3 regions from them. RT-PCR in the first round (using the HTBI primer set) targeted the TCR CDR3. Each CDR3 protein is one row after TCRdb ran MiXCR on the multiplex PCR reads. The sample contains a few hundred thousand distinct CDR3 sequences, roughly a sixth of which appear only once. The specimen sequenced was blood. The receptors here all came from a woman in her forties with Graves' ophthalmopathy.

The table lists this clonotype with a few counts. The chain employs TRBV16 and TRBJ1-1, with TRBD1 matching 9 bases. The CDR3 is 13 residues long. The junction had 4 bases not matched to a gene; V was cut back by 3 bases and J by 8 bases. CDR1 and CDR2 from the germline V gene are KGHSY and FQNENV. CDR3 sequence: CASSHTGGGEAFF. In DNA, the CDR3 is TGTGCCAGCAGCCATACAGGGGGCGGGGAAGCTTTCTTT. Complete variable domain (other parts from reference TRBV16 and TRBJ1-1): GEEVAQTPKHLVRGEGQKAKLYCAPIKGHSYVFWYQQVLKNEFKFLISFQNENVFDETGMPKERFSAKCLPNSPCSLEIQATKLEDSAVYFCASSHTGGGEAFFGQGTRLTVV.

This clonotype was counted between two and nine times. The chain uses TRBV29-1 and TRBJ2-7; 11 bases are a match to TRBD2. The V gene end was trimmed by 7 bases and the J gene end by 3 bases; junction bases not matched to a gene: 2. Germline V gene data show CDR1 as SQVTM and CDR2 as ANQGSEA. The CDR3 covers 12 residues. DNA for the CDR3: TGCAGCGGGGGACTAGCGGACTACGAGCAGTACTTC. This encodes CSGGLADYEQYF.

This clonotype has more than one count but fewer than ten. Being one base from a much bigger clone, this may be a read error. The chain is built from TRBV3-1 and TRBJ1-1, with a weak D call TRBD1 (6 bases). This CDR3 is 15 amino acids long. Germline V gene data show CDR1 as LGHDT and CDR2 as YNNKEL (reference sequence). The CDR3 sequence: CASSQEGGAVTEVFF. DNA of the CDR3: TGTGCCAGCAGCCAAGAAGGGGGGGCGGTCACTGAAGTTTTCTTT. Full variable domain (remainder filled in from reference TRBV3-1 and TRBJ1-1): DTAVSQTPKYLVTQMGNDKSIKCEQNLGHDTMYWYKQDSKKFLKIMFSYNNKELIINETVPNRFSPKSPDKAHLNLHINSLELGDSAVYFCASSQEGGAVTEVFFGQGTRLTVV.

This clonotype was counted at least ten times. The chain joins TRBV18 to TRBJ2-5, with 7 bases fitting TRBD1. The CDR3 is made up of 15 amino acids. Germline V CDR1 and CDR2: KGHSH, LQKENI. Germline trimming cut 2 bases from V and 2 bases from J; bases unmatched to any gene: 5. This chain's CDR3 is CASSPTGVVQETQYF. The CDR3 DNA is TGTGCCAGCTCACCAACAGGGGTGGTGCAAGAGACCCAGTACTTC.

This clonotype was counted ten times or more. J is TRBJ2-3 and V is TRBV12-3 or TRBV12-4; D unclear. This CDR3 has 14 amino acids. Trimming took 7 bases from V and 3 from J, leaving 14 bases between them. This CDR3 reads CASTLQWGTDTQYF. The CDR3 DNA reads TGTGCCAGCACCCTCCAATGGGGTACAGATACGCAGTATTTT.

This clonotype was recorded a few times. This chain connects TRBV12-3 or TRBV12-4 to TRBJ2-1; no firm D call. Trimming left V 3 bases short and J 10 bases short, with 16 bases between. CDR3 length: 14 amino acids. CDR3 sequence reads: CASSFRRVSEEQFF. The CDR3 nucleotides are TGTGCCAGCAGTTTCCGTCGTGTAAGTGAAGAGCAGTTCTTC.

This clonotype was counted at least ten times. The CDR3 loop is CASSPSLEDYEQYF. Written as DNA, the CDR3 is TGTGCCAGCTCACCGTCGCTAGAAGACTACGAGCAGTACTTC. The chain combines TRBV18 with TRBJ2-7, with D unresolved. V dropped 3 bases and J dropped 3 bases, with 12 bases sitting between them. Germline CDR1 and CDR2: KGHSH and LQKENI. The CDR3 contains 14 residues.

This clonotype was counted ten times or more. The V call is TRBV5-1, the J call TRBJ2-2; 7 nucleotides match TRBD2. Germline lookup yields CDR1 SGHRS and CDR2 YFSETQ. The CDR3 runs to 16 residues. V gave up 2 bases and J gave up 2 bases; unmatched junction bases: 6. The CDR3 nucleotides are TGCGCCAGCAGCTTATCTCTAGCGGAAAACACCGGGGAGCTGTTTTTT. Its protein product is CASSLSLAENTGELFF.

V and J are TRBV7-2 and TRBJ2-1; 13 bases fit TRBD2. CDR3 length: 17 residues. Per the germline V gene, CDR1 is SGHTA and CDR2 is FQGNSA. With V trimmed by 5 bases and J by 7 bases, 11 bases remained unmatched. CDR3 coding DNA: TGTGCCAGCAGCCTCCGAGGACTAGCGGGAGTTCATAATGAGCAGTTCTTC. Translating gives CASSLRGLAGVHNEQFF.

This clonotype has a handful of counts. V and J are TRBV28 and TRBJ1-4, with a tentative D call TRBD1 (6 bases). Trimming left V 2 bases short and J 4 bases short, with 11 bases between. Germline CDR1 is MDHEN and CDR2 is SYDVKM. The CDR3 length is 15 residues. The CDR3, as DNA: TGTGCCAGCAGTTTAATACAGGGACTTAATGAAAAACTGTTTTTT. As protein: CASSLIQGLNEKLFF.